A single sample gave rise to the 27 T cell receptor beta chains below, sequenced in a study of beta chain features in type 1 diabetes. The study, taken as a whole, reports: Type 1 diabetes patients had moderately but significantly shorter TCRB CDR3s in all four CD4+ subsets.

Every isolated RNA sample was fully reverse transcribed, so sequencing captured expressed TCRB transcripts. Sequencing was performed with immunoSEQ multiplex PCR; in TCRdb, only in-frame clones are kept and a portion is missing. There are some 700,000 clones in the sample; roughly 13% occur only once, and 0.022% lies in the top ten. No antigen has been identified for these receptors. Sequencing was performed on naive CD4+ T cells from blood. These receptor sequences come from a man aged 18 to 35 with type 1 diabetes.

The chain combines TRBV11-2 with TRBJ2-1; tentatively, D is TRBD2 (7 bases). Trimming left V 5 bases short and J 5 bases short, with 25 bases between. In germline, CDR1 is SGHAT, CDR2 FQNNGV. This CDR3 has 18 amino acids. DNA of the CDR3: TGTGCCAGCAGCCTGAGGGGGGGGCAGCTAGCACTTAACAATGAGCAGTTCTTC. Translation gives CASSLRGGQLALNNEQFF.

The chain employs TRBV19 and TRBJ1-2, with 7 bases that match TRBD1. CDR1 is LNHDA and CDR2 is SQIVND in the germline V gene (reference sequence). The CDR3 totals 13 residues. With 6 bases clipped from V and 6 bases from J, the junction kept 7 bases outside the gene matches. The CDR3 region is CASSKQGSNGYTF. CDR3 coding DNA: TGTGCCAGTAGCAAACAGGGGTCCAATGGCTACACCTTC.

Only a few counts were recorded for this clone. The chain's CDR3 is CASGWGTRELFF. The CDR3, as DNA: TGTGCCAGCGGATGGGGGACACGGGAGCTGTTTTTT. The chain employs TRBV2 and TRBJ2-2; tentative D call: TRBD1 (6 bases). The CDR3 is 12 residues long. CDR1 is SNHLY, CDR2 FYNNEI, per germline. V was shortened by 8 bases and J by 9 bases, with 13 bases between the two germline ends.

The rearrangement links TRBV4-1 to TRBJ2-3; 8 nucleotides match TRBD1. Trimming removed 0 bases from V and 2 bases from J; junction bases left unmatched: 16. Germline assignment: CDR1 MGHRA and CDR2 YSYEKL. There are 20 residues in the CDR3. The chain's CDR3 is CASSQDGRAGGQVYTDTQYF. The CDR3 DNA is TGCGCCAGCAGCCAAGATGGTAGGGCAGGGGGCCAAGTATACACAGATACGCAGTATTTT.

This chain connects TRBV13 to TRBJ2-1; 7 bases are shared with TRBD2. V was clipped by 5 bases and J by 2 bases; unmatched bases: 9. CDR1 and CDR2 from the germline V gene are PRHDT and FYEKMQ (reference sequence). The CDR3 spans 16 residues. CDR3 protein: CASSPLAGPPYNEQFF. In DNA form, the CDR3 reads TGTGCCAGCAGCCCGTTAGCGGGCCCCCCCTACAATGAGCAGTTCTTC.

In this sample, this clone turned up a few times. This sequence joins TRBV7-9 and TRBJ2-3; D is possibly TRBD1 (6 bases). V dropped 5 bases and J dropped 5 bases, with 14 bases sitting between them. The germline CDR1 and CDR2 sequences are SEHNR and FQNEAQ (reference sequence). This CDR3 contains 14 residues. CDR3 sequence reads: CASSLGQPQDTQYF. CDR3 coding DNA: TGTGCCAGCAGCCTAGGACAGCCGCAAGATACGCAGTATTTT.

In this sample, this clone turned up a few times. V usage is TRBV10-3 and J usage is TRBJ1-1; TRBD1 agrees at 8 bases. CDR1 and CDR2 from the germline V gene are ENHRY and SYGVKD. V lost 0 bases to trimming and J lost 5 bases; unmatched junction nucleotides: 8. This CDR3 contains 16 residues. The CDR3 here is CAISESHTGGITEAFF. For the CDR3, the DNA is TGTGCCATCAGTGAGTCACATACAGGGGGAATAACTGAAGCTTTCTTT.

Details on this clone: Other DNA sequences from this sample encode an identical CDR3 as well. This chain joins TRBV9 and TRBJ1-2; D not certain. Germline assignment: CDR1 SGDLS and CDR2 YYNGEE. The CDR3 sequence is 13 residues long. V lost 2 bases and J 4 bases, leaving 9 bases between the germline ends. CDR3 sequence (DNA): TGTGCCAGCAGCGTCAGCGGACTCTATGGCTACACCTTC. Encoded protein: CASSVSGLYGYTF.

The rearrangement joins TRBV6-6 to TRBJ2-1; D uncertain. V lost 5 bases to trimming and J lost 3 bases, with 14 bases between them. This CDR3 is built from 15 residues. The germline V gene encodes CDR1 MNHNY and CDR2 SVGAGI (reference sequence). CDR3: CASSALTYHYNEQFF. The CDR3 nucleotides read TGTGCCAGCAGTGCTTTGACCTACCACTACAATGAGCAGTTCTTC.

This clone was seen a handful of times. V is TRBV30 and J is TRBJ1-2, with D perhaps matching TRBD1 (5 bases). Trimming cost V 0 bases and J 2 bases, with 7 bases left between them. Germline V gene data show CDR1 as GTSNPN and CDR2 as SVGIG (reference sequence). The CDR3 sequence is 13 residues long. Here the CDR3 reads CAWSVRGNYGYTF. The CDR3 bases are TGTGCCTGGAGTGTACGGGGCAACTATGGCTACACCTTC.

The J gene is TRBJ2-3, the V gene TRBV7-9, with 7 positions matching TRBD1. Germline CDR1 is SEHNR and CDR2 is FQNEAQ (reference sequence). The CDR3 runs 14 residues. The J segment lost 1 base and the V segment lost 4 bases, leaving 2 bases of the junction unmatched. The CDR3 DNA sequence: TGTGCCAGCAGCTGGGGGACAGGCACAGATACGCAGTATTTT. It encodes CASSWGTGTDTQYF.

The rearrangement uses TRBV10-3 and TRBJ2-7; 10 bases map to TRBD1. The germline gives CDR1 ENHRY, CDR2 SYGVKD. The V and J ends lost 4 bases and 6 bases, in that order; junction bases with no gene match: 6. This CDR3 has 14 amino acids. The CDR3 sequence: CAISGGDRGGEQYF. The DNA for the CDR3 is TGTGCCATCAGTGGAGGGGACAGGGGCGGCGAGCAGTACTTC.

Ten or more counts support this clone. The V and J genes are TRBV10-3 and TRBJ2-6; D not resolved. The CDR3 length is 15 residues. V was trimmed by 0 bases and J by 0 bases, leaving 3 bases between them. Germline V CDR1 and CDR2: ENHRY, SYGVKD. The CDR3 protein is CAISESNSGANVLTF. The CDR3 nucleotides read TGTGCCATCAGTGAGTCGAACTCTGGGGCCAACGTCCTGACTTTC.

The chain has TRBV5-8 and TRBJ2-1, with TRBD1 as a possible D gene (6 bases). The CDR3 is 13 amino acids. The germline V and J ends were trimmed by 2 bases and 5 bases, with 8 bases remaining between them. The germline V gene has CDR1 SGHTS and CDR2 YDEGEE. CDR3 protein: CASSFDRHNEQFF. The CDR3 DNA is TGTGCCAGCAGCTTTGACAGGCACAATGAGCAGTTCTTC.

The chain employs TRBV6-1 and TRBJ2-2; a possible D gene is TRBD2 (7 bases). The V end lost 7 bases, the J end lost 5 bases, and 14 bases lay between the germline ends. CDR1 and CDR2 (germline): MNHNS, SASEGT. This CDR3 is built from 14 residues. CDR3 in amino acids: CASMAGAKTGELFF. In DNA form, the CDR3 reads TGTGCCAGCATGGCGGGGGCCAAAACCGGGGAGCTGTTTTTT.

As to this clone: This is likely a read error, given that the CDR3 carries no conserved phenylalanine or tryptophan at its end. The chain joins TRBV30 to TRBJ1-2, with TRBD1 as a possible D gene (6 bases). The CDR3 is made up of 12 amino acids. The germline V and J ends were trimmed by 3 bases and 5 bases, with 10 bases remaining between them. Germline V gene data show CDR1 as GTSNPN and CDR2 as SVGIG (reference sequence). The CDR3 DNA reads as TGTGCCTGGAGCGTGGACAGTTATGGCTACACCGTC. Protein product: CAWSVDSYGYTV.

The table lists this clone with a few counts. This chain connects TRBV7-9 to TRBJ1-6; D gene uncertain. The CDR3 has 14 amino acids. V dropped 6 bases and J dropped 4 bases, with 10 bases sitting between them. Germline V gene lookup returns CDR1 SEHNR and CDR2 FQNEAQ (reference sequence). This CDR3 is CASSSQLYNSPLHF. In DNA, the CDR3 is TGTGCCAGCAGTTCACAGTTATATAATTCACCCCTCCACTTT. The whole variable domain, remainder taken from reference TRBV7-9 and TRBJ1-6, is DTGVSQNPRHKITKRGQNVTFRCDPISEHNRLYWYRQTLGQGPEFLTYFQNEAQLEKSRLLSDRFSAERPKGSFSTLEIQRTEQGDSAMYLCASSSQLYNSPLHFGNGTRLTVT.

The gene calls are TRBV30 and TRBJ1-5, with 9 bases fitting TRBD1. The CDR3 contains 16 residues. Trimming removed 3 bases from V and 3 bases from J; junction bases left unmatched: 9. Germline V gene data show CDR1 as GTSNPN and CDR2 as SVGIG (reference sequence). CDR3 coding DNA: TGTGCCTGGAGGGGACAGGGCCCTGTCCTCAATCAGCCCCAGCATTTT. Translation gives CAWRGQGPVLNQPQHF.

CDR3 residues: CASTPTQGGTYEQYF. CDR3 coding DNA: TGTGCCAGCACCCCTACCCAAGGGGGCACCTACGAGCAGTACTTC. This rearrangement joins TRBV7-9 to TRBJ2-7; 7 bases map to TRBD1. J gave up 2 bases and V 7 bases, and 11 bases lay outside the gene matches. The CDR3 runs 15 residues. Germline loops: CDR1 SEHNR, CDR2 FQNEAQ (reference sequence).

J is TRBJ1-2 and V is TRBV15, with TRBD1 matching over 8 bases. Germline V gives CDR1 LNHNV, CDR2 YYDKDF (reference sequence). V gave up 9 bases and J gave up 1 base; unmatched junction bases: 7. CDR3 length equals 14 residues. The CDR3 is CATTRDRHNYGYTF. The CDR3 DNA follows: TGTGCCACGACCCGGGACAGGCATAACTATGGCTACACCTTC. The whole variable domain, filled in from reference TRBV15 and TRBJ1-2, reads DAMVIQNPRYQVTQFGKPVTLSCSQTLNHNVMYWYQQKSSQAPKLLFHYYDKDFNNEADTPDNFQSRRPNTSFCFLDIRSPGLGDTAMYLCATTRDRHNYGYTFGSGTRLTVV.

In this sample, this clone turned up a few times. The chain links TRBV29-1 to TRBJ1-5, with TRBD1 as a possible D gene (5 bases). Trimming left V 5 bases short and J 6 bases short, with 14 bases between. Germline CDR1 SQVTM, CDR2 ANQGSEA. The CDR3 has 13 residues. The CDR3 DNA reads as TGCAGCGTTTCCGACAGCGGTGGTCAGCCCCAGCATTTT. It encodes CSVSDSGGQPQHF.

CDR3 region: CASSSTGITYNEQFF. The DNA of the CDR3 is TGTGCCAGCAGCTCGACCGGTATCACCTACAATGAGCAGTTCTTC. The chain combines TRBV7-9 with TRBJ2-1; D uncertain. Germline values: CDR1 SEHNR, CDR2 FQNEAQ (reference sequence). The CDR3 runs to 15 residues. Trimming shortened V by 4 bases and J by 2 bases, and 12 bases separated the two germline ends.

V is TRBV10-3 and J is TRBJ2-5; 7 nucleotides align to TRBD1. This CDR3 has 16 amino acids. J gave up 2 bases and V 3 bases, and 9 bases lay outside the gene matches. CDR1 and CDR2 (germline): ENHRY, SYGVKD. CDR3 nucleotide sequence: TGTGCCATCAGTGAATTTAGAGGGGGCCCACAAGAGACCCAGTACTTC. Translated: CAISEFRGGPQETQYF.

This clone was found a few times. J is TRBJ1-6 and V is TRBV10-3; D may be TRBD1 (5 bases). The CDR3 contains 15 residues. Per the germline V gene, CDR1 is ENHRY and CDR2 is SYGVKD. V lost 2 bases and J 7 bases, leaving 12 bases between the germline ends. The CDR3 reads CAISEGQEGNSPLHF. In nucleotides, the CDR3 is TGTGCCATCAGTGAGGGGCAGGAGGGGAATTCACCCCTCCACTTT.

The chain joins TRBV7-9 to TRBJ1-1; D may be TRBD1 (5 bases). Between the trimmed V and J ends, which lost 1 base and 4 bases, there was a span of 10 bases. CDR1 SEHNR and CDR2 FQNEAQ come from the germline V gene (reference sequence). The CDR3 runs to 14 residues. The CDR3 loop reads CASSLDRLSTEAFF. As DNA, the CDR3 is TGTGCCAGCAGCTTAGACAGGCTGAGCACTGAAGCTTTCTTT.

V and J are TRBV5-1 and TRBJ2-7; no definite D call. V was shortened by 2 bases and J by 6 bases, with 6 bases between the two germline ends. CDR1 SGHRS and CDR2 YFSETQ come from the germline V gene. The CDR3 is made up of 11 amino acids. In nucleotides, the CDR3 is TGCGCCAGCAGCTTTGATGCCGAGCAGTACTTC. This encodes CASSFDAEQYF.

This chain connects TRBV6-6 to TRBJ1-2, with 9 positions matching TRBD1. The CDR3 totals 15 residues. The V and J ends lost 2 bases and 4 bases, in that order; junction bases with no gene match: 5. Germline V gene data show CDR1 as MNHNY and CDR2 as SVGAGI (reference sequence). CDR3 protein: CASSYPRTGAYGYTF. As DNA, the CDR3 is TGTGCCAGCAGTTACCCTCGGACAGGGGCCTATGGCTACACCTTC.